The 8 T cell receptor beta chains below come from one sample, sequenced in a study of response to subunit inactivated influenza vaccine. A single record per CDR3 protein comes from TCRdb applying MiXCR to the RT-PCR reads. The sample includes hundreds of thousands of distinct CDR3 sequences, about 25% of them seen just once. This sample comprised CD4+ T cells sorted from PBMCs, obtained more than 4 days after vaccination. All receptors come from a man over 45 who received an inactivated influenza vaccine.

This clonotype has more than one count but fewer than ten. V usage is TRBV5-1 and J usage is TRBJ1-4; D is undetermined. Germline V gene lookup returns CDR1 SGHRS and CDR2 YFSETQ. V lost 0 bases to trimming and J lost 5 bases, with 11 bases between them. This CDR3 spans 15 amino acids. The chain's CDR3 is CASSLEAGSNEKLFF. Here the CDR3 DNA reads TGCGCCAGCAGCTTGGAAGCGGGGTCCAATGAAAAACTGTTTTTT. Using reference TRBV5-1 and TRBJ1-4 for the parts outside the CDR3, the full variable domain is KAGVTQTPRYLIKTRGQQVTLSCSPISGHRSVSWYQQTPGQGLQFLFEYFSETQRNKGNFPGRFSGRQFSNSRSEMNVSTLELGDSALYLCASSLEAGSNEKLFFGSGTQLSVL.

CDR3 nucleotide sequence: TGTGCCAGCGGGACCGCCAGTAACTATAACACCATATATTTT. Translation gives CASGTASNYNTIYF. The chain has TRBV12-3 or TRBV12-4 and TRBJ1-3; tentatively, D is TRBD1 (5 bases). Trimming took off 8 bases at V and 7 bases at J, with 18 bases between the two ends. This CDR3 spans 14 amino acids.

This chain connects TRBV13 to TRBJ2-4; D might be TRBD2 (6 bases). The CDR3 has 13 residues. CDR1 and CDR2 (germline): PRHDT, FYEKMQ (reference sequence). The V end lost 7 bases, the J end lost 9 bases, and 16 bases lay between the germline ends. The CDR3 region is CASTNAPRGIQYF. CDR3 DNA: TGTGCCAGCACCAACGCCCCGCGGGGCATTCAGTACTTC.

This clonotype was detected only a few times. The CDR3 DNA reads as TGTGCCAGCAGGACGACAGGGGTGGCCAAAAACATTCAGTACTTC. Its protein product is CASRTTGVAKNIQYF. V and J are TRBV6-1 and TRBJ2-4; 8 bases map to TRBD1. Looked up from germline, CDR1 is MNHNS and CDR2 is SASEGT. The CDR3 consists of 15 residues. The ends lost 6 bases at V and 1 base at J; junction bases unmatched: 5.

The chain links TRBV5-6 to TRBJ2-5; TRBD2 might be the D (6 bases). V lost 4 bases, J lost 4 bases, and 20 bases lay in between. The CDR3 totals 16 residues. Germline loops: CDR1 SGHDT, CDR2 YYEEEE. Here the CDR3 reads CASSTLGGFVGETQYF. DNA for the CDR3: TGTGCCAGCAGCACCCTCGGAGGGTTTGTGGGAGAGACCCAGTACTTC.

This clonotype occurred a few times. The chain uses TRBV7-6 and TRBJ2-3; D might be TRBD1 or TRBD2, each matching 6 bases. Germline values: CDR1 SGHVS, CDR2 FNYEAQ. V lost 6 bases and J lost 2, with 15 bases in between. CDR3 length: 15 amino acids. CDR3 nucleotide sequence: TGTGCCAGCAGTAGTAGCGGACAGTTCACAGATACGCAGTATTTT. It specifies CASSSSGQFTDTQYF.

This rearrangement joins TRBV18 to TRBJ2-5; the D is unclear. The ends were cut back, 6 bases at V and 5 bases at J, with 13 bases in the middle. The CDR3 covers 13 residues. Germline V lookup: CDR1 KGHSH, CDR2 LQKENI. CDR3 nucleotide sequence: TGTGCCAGCTCCGAGCCTTCCATGGAGACCCAGTACTTC. Translated, it gives CASSEPSMETQYF.

This clonotype was observed a few times. The rearrangement uses TRBV5-6 and TRBJ1-1; TRBD1 is a possible D gene (6 bases). Germline CDR1 SGHDT, CDR2 YYEEEE. V dropped 4 bases and J dropped 5 bases, with 15 bases sitting between them. This CDR3 is 14 amino acids long. This CDR3 reads CASSMPNRETEAFF. CDR3 nucleotide sequence: TGTGCCAGCAGCATGCCGAACAGGGAGACTGAAGCTTTCTTT.